The rows below give T cell receptor beta chains drawn from one sample of a study of blood T cell repertoires in COVID-19. The assay was immunoSEQ multiplex PCR, and TCRdb's table has in-frame clones only and misses some. Among about 64,000 clones, roughly 91% were seen once, and the ten largest hold about 9.4%. The sample comprised PBMCs or T cells enriched from blood (not recorded which). The receptor set was obtained from a woman aged 40 to 55 who had recovered from COVID-19. CDR3s include the opening cysteine and the closing phenylalanine or tryptophan. A D gene is named only where the DNA matches it firmly. The size of a clone is reported for some rows only, either as once, few or many, or as a class for expanded clones.

J gene: TRBJ1-2
V gene: TRBV4-1
clone size: NA
D gene: NA
CDR3 protein: CASSQNSQGKGYTF

J gene: TRBJ1-2
V gene: TRBV6-5
clone size: NA
D gene: TRBD1
CDR3 protein: CASRQGAASGYTF

J gene: TRBJ2-7
V gene: TRBV10-3
clone size: NA
D gene: NA
CDR3 protein: CAISEEQMYEQYF

J gene: TRBJ1-2
V gene: TRBV10-3
clone size: once
D gene: TRBD1
CDR3 protein: CAISEGTGANYGYTF

J gene: TRBJ1-3
V gene: TRBV7-8
clone size: NA
D gene: NA
CDR3 protein: CASSLLDRSTIYF

J gene: TRBJ1-4
V gene: TRBV4-1
clone size: NA
D gene: NA
CDR3 protein: CASSQGLANEKLFF

J gene: TRBJ2-7
V gene: TRBV5-1
clone size: NA
D gene: TRBD1
CDR3 protein: CASSSGQRTTYEQYF

J gene: TRBJ2-7
V gene: TRBV7-2
clone size: NA
D gene: NA
CDR3 protein: CASSLGVLLSLASYEQYF

J gene: TRBJ2-2
V gene: TRBV7-2
clone size: NA
D gene: TRBD1
CDR3 protein: CASSLRTGSTGELFF

J gene: TRBJ1-5
V gene: TRBV3-1/TRBV3-2
clone size: NA
D gene: TRBD1
CDR3 protein: CASSQGGQGHQPQHF

J gene: TRBJ1-2
V gene: TRBV6-4
clone size: NA
D gene: TRBD1
CDR3 protein: CASSGDRGRDGYTF

J gene: TRBJ1-3
V gene: TRBV13
clone size: NA
D gene: TRBD1
CDR3 protein: CASSLATGWDSGNTIYF

J gene: TRBJ2-6
V gene: TRBV7-9
clone size: NA
D gene: TRBD2
CDR3 protein: CASSTPPGTSAGANVPTF

J gene: TRBJ1-1
V gene: TRBV13
clone size: NA
D gene: NA
CDR3 protein: CASSLATPGPEAFF

J gene: TRBJ2-2
V gene: TRBV6-5
clone size: NA
D gene: TRBD1
CDR3 protein: CASSQQGFAGELFF

J gene: TRBJ2-3
V gene: TRBV5-1
clone size: NA
D gene: TRBD2
CDR3 protein: CASRTSGGAVPDTQYF

J gene: TRBJ1-2
V gene: TRBV5-4
clone size: NA
D gene: TRBD1
CDR3 protein: CASSLEGQGWNYGYTF

J gene: TRBJ1-1
V gene: TRBV10-2
clone size: NA
D gene: NA
CDR3 protein: CASSTTMDSLNTEAFF

J gene: TRBJ2-2
V gene: TRBV5-4
clone size: NA
D gene: NA
CDR3 protein: CASSPYRGGGGELFF

J gene: TRBJ2-2
V gene: TRBV5-4
clone size: NA
D gene: NA
CDR3 protein: CASSFTTTGELFF

J gene: TRBJ1-1
V gene: TRBV5-4
clone size: NA
D gene: TRBD1
CDR3 protein: CASSAGQARMNTEAFF

J gene: TRBJ2-5
V gene: TRBV7-7
clone size: NA
D gene: NA
CDR3 protein: CASSLSFDRSGETQYF

J gene: TRBJ2-7
V gene: TRBV9
clone size: NA
D gene: NA
CDR3 protein: CASSSSTETYEQYF

J gene: TRBJ2-3
V gene: TRBV2
clone size: NA
D gene: NA
CDR3 protein: CASSEGAGGSTDTQYF

J gene: TRBJ2-7
V gene: TRBV27
clone size: once
D gene: NA
CDR3 protein: CASSLSENYEQYF

J gene: TRBJ2-5
V gene: TRBV3-1/TRBV3-2
clone size: NA
D gene: TRBD2
CDR3 protein: CASSQAFASGGAQETQYF

J gene: TRBJ2-2
V gene: TRBV11-3
clone size: NA
D gene: TRBD1
CDR3 protein: CASSIWTGVDTGELFF

J gene: TRBJ2-5
V gene: TRBV5-6
clone size: NA
D gene: NA
CDR3 protein: CASSLNINRDVETQYF

J gene: TRBJ2-1
V gene: TRBV6-5
clone size: NA
D gene: TRBD2
CDR3 protein: CASSYSPGGPNEQFF

J gene: TRBJ1-6
V gene: TRBV9
clone size: NA
D gene: TRBD1
CDR3 protein: CASSVDGQGETSPLHF

J gene: TRBJ2-7
V gene: TRBV15
clone size: NA
D gene: NA
CDR3 protein: CATSRDLQNTYEQYF

J gene: TRBJ1-2
V gene: TRBV3-1/TRBV3-2
clone size: NA
D gene: TRBD1
CDR3 protein: CASSAGGYGYTF

J gene: TRBJ1-1
V gene: TRBV2
clone size: NA
D gene: TRBD1
CDR3 protein: CASSEDRGETEAFF

J gene: TRBJ1-1
V gene: TRBV12-5
clone size: NA
D gene: NA
CDR3 protein: CASRIGEAEAFF

J gene: TRBJ2-3
V gene: TRBV6-6
clone size: NA
D gene: TRBD1
CDR3 protein: CASRGTGVTDTQYF

J gene: TRBJ2-3
V gene: TRBV6-5
clone size: NA
D gene: NA
CDR3 protein: CASTTSGTGTQYF

J gene: TRBJ2-6
V gene: TRBV24-1
clone size: NA
D gene: TRBD1
CDR3 protein: CATSSDRASGANVLTF

J gene: TRBJ2-1
V gene: TRBV7-9
clone size: NA
D gene: TRBD1
CDR3 protein: CASSRTGGRINEQFF

J gene: TRBJ2-5
V gene: TRBV5-1
clone size: NA
D gene: TRBD2
CDR3 protein: CASSLGRGEEETQYF

J gene: TRBJ2-6
V gene: TRBV9
clone size: NA
D gene: NA
CDR3 protein: CASSWAISSGANVLTF

J gene: TRBJ2-3
V gene: TRBV21-1
clone size: NA
D gene: NA
CDR3 protein: CASSKNRTGAITDTQYF

J gene: TRBJ2-7
V gene: TRBV11-3
clone size: NA
D gene: NA
CDR3 protein: CASSLQGFVRDEQYF

J gene: TRBJ2-1
V gene: TRBV27
clone size: NA
D gene: NA
CDR3 protein: CASRGGGRYNEQFF

J gene: TRBJ1-5
V gene: TRBV29-1
clone size: few
D gene: NA
CDR3 protein: CSLRLINQPQHF

J gene: TRBJ1-1
V gene: TRBV27
clone size: NA
D gene: NA
CDR3 protein: CASSLAMNTEAFF

J gene: TRBJ1-5
V gene: TRBV18
clone size: NA
D gene: TRBD1
CDR3 protein: CASSPTTGIGNQPQHF